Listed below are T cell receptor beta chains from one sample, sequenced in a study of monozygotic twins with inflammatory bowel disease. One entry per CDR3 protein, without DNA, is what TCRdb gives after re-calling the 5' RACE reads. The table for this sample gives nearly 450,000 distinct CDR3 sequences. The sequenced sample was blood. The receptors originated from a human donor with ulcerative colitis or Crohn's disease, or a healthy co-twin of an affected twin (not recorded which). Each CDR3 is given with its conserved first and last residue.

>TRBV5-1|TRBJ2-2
CASSSAGNTGKLFF
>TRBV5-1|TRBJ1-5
CASSYDGEPNQPQHF
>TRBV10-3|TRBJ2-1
CAISEPGAADYNEQFF
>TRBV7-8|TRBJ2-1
CASSSGPSYNEQFF
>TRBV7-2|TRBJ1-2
CASAGLGVHGYTF
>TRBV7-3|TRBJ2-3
CASSSTVTSFSTDTQYF
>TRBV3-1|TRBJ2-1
CASSWGQGATNEQFF
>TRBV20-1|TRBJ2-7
CSASVGGAATHYEQYF
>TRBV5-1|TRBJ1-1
CASSLEKESNTEAFF
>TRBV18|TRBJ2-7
CASSPTGQGAYEQYF
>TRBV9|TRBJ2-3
CASSERGGASADTQYF
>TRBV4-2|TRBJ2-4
CASSHLAGGGKNIQYF
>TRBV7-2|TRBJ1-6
CASSSDGQGIHF
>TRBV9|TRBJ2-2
CASSARTGAYDTGELFF
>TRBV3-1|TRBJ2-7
CASSQEAASYEQYF
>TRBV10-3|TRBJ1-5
CAISESSTGNQPQHF
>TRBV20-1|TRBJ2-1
CSARVRAGERYNEQFF
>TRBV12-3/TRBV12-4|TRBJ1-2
CASSFGAQKNYGYTF
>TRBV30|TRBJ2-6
CACGTGGAGANVLTF
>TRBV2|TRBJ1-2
CASTTGGVPGYTF
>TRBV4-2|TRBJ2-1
CASSQELGGSYNEQFF
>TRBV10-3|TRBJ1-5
CAISESPGPSNQPQHF
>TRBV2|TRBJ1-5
CASSVWALGDQPQHF
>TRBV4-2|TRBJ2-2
CASSPGQGNTGELFF
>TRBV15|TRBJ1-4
CATSTWRGRSNEKLFF
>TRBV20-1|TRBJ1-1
CSAHRGLINTEAFF
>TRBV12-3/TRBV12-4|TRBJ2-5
CASSPGGEETQYF
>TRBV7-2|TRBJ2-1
CASSLMTSGGGNEQFF
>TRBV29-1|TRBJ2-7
CSGVGDSYEQYF
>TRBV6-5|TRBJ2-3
CASSYSSLGTDTQYF
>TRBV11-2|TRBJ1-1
CASSRRGGPRVIEEAFF
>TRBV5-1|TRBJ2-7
CASSGGTGYEQYF
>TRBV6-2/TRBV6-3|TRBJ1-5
CASSYEEDRANHF
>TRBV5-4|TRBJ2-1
CASSLSSGATYNEQFF
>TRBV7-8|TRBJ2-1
CASRSSGGSYNEQFF
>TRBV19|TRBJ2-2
CASILGPAGELFF
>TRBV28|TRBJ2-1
CASGVGDSLNEQFF
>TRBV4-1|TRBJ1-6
CASSQEVSRVGSPLHF
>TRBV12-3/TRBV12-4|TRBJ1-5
CASSSYRDSNQPQHF
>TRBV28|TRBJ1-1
CASSLTDRTTVAFF
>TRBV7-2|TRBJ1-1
CASSRIAGGGIAFF
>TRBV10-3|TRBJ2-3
CAISESVGRDTQYF
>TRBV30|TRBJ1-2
CAWSMDGNNYGYTF
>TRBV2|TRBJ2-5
CASSGQGRETQYF
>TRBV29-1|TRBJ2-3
CSAAGGWSTDTQYF
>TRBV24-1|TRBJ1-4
CAAGSTNEKLFF
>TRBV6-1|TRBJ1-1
CARWTGGVNTEAFF
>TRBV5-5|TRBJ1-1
CASSLGSGTEAFF
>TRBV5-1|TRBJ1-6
CASSYGRGDNSPLHF
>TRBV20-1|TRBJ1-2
CSARDLEAANYGYTF
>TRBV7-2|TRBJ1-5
CASSLSGTGNQPQHF
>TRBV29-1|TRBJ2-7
CSVADLAGYEQYF
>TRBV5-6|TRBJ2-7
CASSLGSGTYEQYF
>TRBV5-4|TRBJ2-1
CASSFLQGENEQFF
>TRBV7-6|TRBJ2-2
CASSPRGGPTSGELFF
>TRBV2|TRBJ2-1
CASSAGLAGTDNEQFF